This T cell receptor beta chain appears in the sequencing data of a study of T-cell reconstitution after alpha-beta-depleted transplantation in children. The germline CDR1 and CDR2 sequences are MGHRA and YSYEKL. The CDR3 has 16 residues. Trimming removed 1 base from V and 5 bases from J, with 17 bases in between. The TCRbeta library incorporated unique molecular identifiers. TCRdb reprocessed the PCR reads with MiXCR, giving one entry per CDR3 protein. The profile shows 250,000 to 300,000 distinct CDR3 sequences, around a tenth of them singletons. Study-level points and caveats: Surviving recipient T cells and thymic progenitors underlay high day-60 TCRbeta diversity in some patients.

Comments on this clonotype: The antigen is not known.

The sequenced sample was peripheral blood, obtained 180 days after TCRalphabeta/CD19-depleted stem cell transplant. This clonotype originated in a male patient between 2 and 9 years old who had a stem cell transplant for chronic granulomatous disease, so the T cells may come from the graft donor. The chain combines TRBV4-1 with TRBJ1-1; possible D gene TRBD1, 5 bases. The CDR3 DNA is TGCGCCAGCAGCCAAGGCCGGGGGGACGTTAGAACTGAAGCTTTCTTT. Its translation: CASSQGRGDVRTEAFF.